One sample yielded the 31 T cell receptor beta chains listed below, sequenced in a study of molecular identifiers for immune sequencing clone quantification. TCRdb redid the calling of the PCR reads with MiXCR, one entry per CDR3 protein. The sample has 63,000 or so distinct CDR3 sequences; 15% to 20% are singletons. What was sequenced was naive CD8+ T cells from blood, with Jurkat cell RNA spiked in. Subset in this sample: FACS-sorted CD8+CD4-CCR7+CD45RA+ naive T cells. The source of these receptors is a human donor in good health. Some libraries in this study had Jurkat cell RNA spiked in.

In its sample, this clonotype was seen many times. The V call is TRBV2, the J call TRBJ1-1; 7 nucleotides agree with TRBD1. J lost 0 bases, V lost 2 bases, and 6 bases had no gene match. The germline gives CDR1 SNHLY, CDR2 FYNNEI. The CDR3 runs to 16 residues. The CDR3 nucleotides are TGTGCCAGCAGTGAATGGGACAGCGCAATGAACACTGAAGCTTTCTTT. Its translation is CASSEWDSAMNTEAFF.

At least ten counts were recorded for this clonotype. The chain carries TRBV6-6 and TRBJ2-7; 9 positions match TRBD1. The germline CDR1 and CDR2 sequences are MNHNY and SVGAGI (reference sequence). Losses at the gene ends were 2 bases for V and 4 bases for J; bases not matched to a gene: 3. The CDR3 loop spans 14 amino acids. This CDR3 reads CASSYGGQGYEQYF. CDR3 coding DNA: TGTGCCAGCAGTTACGGGGGACAGGGTTACGAGCAGTACTTC.

The V and J genes are TRBV5-6 and TRBJ2-7; D gene ambiguous. This CDR3 is built from 15 residues. Germline V lookup: CDR1 SGHDT, CDR2 YYEEEE. V was trimmed by 0 bases and J by 2 bases, leaving 12 bases between them. Written as DNA, the CDR3 is TGTGCCAGCAGCTTGGAGGCCAGGACGACCTACGAGCAGTACTTC. Amino acid sequence: CASSLEARTTYEQYF.

This clonotype was seen repeatedly, ten times or more. The junction shows a germline mismatch at one end, possibly a read error. The chain employs TRBV19 and TRBJ2-3; 7 positions agree with TRBD1. This CDR3 spans 16 amino acids. In germline, CDR1 is LNHDA, CDR2 SQIVND (reference sequence). CDR3 sequence: CASGILTTGRTDTQYF. The CDR3 DNA reads TGTGCCAGTGGTATCTTGACGACAGGGCGCACAGATACGCAGTATTTT.

On this clonotype itself: This may be a read error: a much more frequent sequence differs by one nucleotide. The chain has TRBV4-1 and TRBJ2-7; 9 nucleotides agree with TRBD2. The junction had 6 bases not matched to a gene; V was cut back by 0 bases and J by 6 bases. There are 15 residues in the CDR3. In germline, CDR1 is MGHRA, CDR2 YSYEKL. The CDR3 sequence: CASSQDTSGYCEQYF. The CDR3 nucleotides are TGCGCCAGCAGCCAAGATACTAGCGGGTACTGCGAGCAGTACTTC.

This clonotype has more than one count but fewer than ten. The chain has TRBV15 and TRBJ2-1; D is possibly TRBD2 (6 bases). With 2 bases removed from V and 7 bases from J, the gap between germline ends came to 15 bases. Looked up from germline, CDR1 is LNHNV and CDR2 is YYDKDF (reference sequence). The CDR3 totals 15 residues. The CDR3 coding sequence is TGTGCCACCAGCAGAATCCCGGGAGTAGTGAATGAGCAGTTCTTC. Amino acid sequence: CATSRIPGVVNEQFF. The whole variable domain, filled in from reference TRBV15 and TRBJ2-1, reads DAMVIQNPRYQVTQFGKPVTLSCSQTLNHNVMYWYQQKSSQAPKLLFHYYDKDFNNEADTPDNFQSRRPNTSFCFLDIRSPGLGDTAMYLCATSRIPGVVNEQFFGPGTRLTVL.

The chain employs TRBV20-1 and TRBJ1-2; 8 nucleotides align to TRBD1. The CDR3 runs 13 residues. Germline V gene lookup returns CDR1 DFQATT and CDR2 SNEGSKA (reference sequence). CDR3 sequence: CSAPVTGVVGYTF. Here the CDR3 DNA reads TGCAGCGCCCCAGTGACAGGGGTTGTTGGCTACACCTTC.

In DNA form, the CDR3 reads TGTGCCAGCAGCTCGTCAGGGATTGCCACTGAAGCTTTCTTT. The encoded protein is CASSSSGIATEAFF. The V gene is TRBV7-9, the J gene TRBJ1-1; D might be TRBD1 (5 bases). Germline CDR1 SEHNR, CDR2 FQNEAQ (reference sequence). Trimming took off 4 bases at V and 4 bases at J, with 13 bases between the two ends. CDR3 size: 14 residues.

The chain links TRBV11-3 to TRBJ1-3; tentatively, D is TRBD1 (6 bases). CDR3 length equals 17 residues. Trimming removed 1 base at V and 0 bases at J, with 13 bases between. CDR1 is SGHNT and CDR2 is YENEEA in the germline V gene. The CDR3 DNA reads TGTGCCAGCAGCTTAGGATTCTCAGGGGCCTCTGGAAACACCATATATTTT. It yields the protein CASSLGFSGASGNTIYF.

The genes are TRBV29-1 and TRBJ2-5; TRBD2 matches 9 bases. Trimming cost V 1 base and J 7 bases; bases outside gene matches: 7. Germline lookup yields CDR1 SQVTM and CDR2 ANQGSEA. The length of the CDR3 is 14 residues. The CDR3 bases are TGCAGCGTTGAAGTTGCGCGGGAGGGCCTGACCCAGTACTTC. The encoded protein is CSVEVAREGLTQYF.

This clonotype was counted at least ten times. The chain combines TRBV7-8 with TRBJ2-1; 8 nucleotides line up with TRBD2. This CDR3 comprises 16 residues. The J segment lost 8 bases and the V segment lost 8 bases, leaving 17 bases of the junction unmatched. CDR1 is SGHVS and CDR2 is FQNEAQ in the germline V gene. The CDR3 is CASFVVGREARDEQFF. The CDR3 coding sequence is TGTGCCAGCTTCGTGGTAGGGCGGGAGGCCCGCGATGAGCAGTTCTTC.

The V gene is TRBV12-5, the J gene TRBJ2-3; D is uncertain. The CDR3 loop spans 14 amino acids. The germline V and J ends were trimmed by 1 base and 5 bases, with 10 bases remaining between them. Germline loops: CDR1 LGHNT, CDR2 FRNRAP. CDR3 protein: CASGLGEIRDTQYF. Written as DNA, the CDR3 is TGTGCTAGTGGTTTGGGGGAAATCCGAGATACGCAGTATTTT.

This clonotype was observed a single time. V is TRBV4-1 and J is TRBJ2-7; 10 nucleotides agree with TRBD2. With 9 bases clipped from V and 0 bases from J, the junction kept 23 bases outside the gene matches. This CDR3 contains 20 residues. CDR1 is MGHRA, CDR2 YSYEKL, per germline. The DNA for the CDR3 is TGCGCCAGTGGCCAAGGATTAGCGGGAGGATTTCCCTCTAGCTCCTACGAGCAGTACTTC. Its translation is CASGQGLAGGFPSSSYEQYF.

In its sample, this clonotype was seen a few times. V gene TRBV27 combines with J gene TRBJ2-1, with 11 nucleotides matching TRBD2. Looked up from germline, CDR1 is MNHEY and CDR2 is SMNVEV (reference sequence). The CDR3 has 16 residues. V was pared by 3 bases and J by 9 bases, with 10 bases of the junction left unmatched. As DNA, the CDR3 is TGTGCCAGCAGTTTTGGTCTAGCGGGAGGAGGCGGTGAGCAGTTCTTC. Translating gives CASSFGLAGGGGEQFF.

This clonotype showed up many times. The chain carries TRBV21-1 and TRBJ2-1. TRBV21-1 is labeled a pseudogene. This CDR3 region has 13 residues. In nucleotides, the CDR3 is TGTGCCAGCAGCAGAGGCCTTACGGATGAGCAGTTCTTC. Translating gives CASSRGLTDEQFF.

This sequence joins TRBV6-5 and TRBJ2-7; 13 positions agree with TRBD2. With 5 bases clipped from V and 5 bases from J, the junction kept 6 bases outside the gene matches. This CDR3 comprises 15 residues. Looked up from germline, CDR1 is MNHEY and CDR2 is SVGAGI. CDR3 DNA sequence: TGTGCCAGCAGTCTACTAGCGGGAGGGCCCCACGAGCAGTACTTC. It translates to CASSLLAGGPHEQYF.

At least ten counts were recorded for this clonotype. The chain uses TRBV5-4 and TRBJ2-3; D may be TRBD1 (5 bases). CDR3 length: 15 amino acids. The germline V gene has CDR1 SGHNT and CDR2 YYREEE (reference sequence). Between the trimmed V and J ends, which lost 6 bases and 0 bases, there was a span of 14 bases. The CDR3 bases are TGTGCCAGCACCAACTTCCAGGGTAGCACAGATACGCAGTATTTT. Its translation is CASTNFQGSTDTQYF. The whole variable domain, filled in from reference TRBV5-4 and TRBJ2-3, reads ETGVTQSPTHLIKTRGQQVTLRCSSQSGHNTVSWYQQALGQGPQFIFQYYREEENGRGNFPPRFSGLQFPNYSSELNVNALELDDSALYLCASTNFQGSTDTQYFGPGTRLTVL.

A note on this clonotype: This clone may be a read error of a much larger clone one base away. The chain uses TRBV25-1 and TRBJ1-1; tentatively, D is TRBD1 (5 bases). The CDR3 sequence is 13 residues long. CDR1 MGHDK and CDR2 SYGVNS come from the germline V gene. The CDR3 is CANSEYGGTEAFF. The CDR3 DNA reads as TGTGCCAACAGTGAATATGGGGGGACTGAAGCTTTCTTT.

Regarding this clonotype: A read error is possible here, since a much larger clone lies one base away. The chain joins TRBV29-1 to TRBJ2-2; the D is unclear. The CDR3 runs 13 residues. V lost 6 bases and J 1 base, leaving 9 bases between the germline ends. CDR1 is SQVTM and CDR2 is ANQGSEA in the germline V gene. The CDR3 DNA sequence: TGCAGCGTCCTTCGGCGGAACACCGGGGAGCTGTTTTTT. As protein: CSVLRRNTGELFF.

This clonotype appeared many times. The chain links TRBV10-2 to TRBJ1-2; 8 positions agree with TRBD1. J was trimmed by 4 bases and V by 0 bases; bases with no gene match: 7. Germline V gives CDR1 WSHSY, CDR2 SAAADI. This CDR3 is built from 16 residues. The CDR3 here is CASSESLTGGSYGYTF. The DNA for the CDR3 is TGCGCCAGCAGTGAGTCGTTAACAGGGGGAAGCTATGGCTACACCTTC.

This clonotype occurred many times. The chain couples TRBV27 to TRBJ1-1; 9 positions match TRBD1. With V trimmed by 4 bases and J by 11 bases, 2 bases remained unmatched. This CDR3 contains 11 residues. In germline, CDR1 is MNHEY, CDR2 SMNVEV (reference sequence). This chain's CDR3 is CASSYRGRAFF. DNA of the CDR3: TGTGCCAGCAGTTACAGGGGGCGGGCTTTCTTT.

Details on this clonotype: The junction departs from the called germline gene at one end, perhaps through a read error. The rearrangement joins TRBV19 to TRBJ2-2; maybe TRBD2 (5 bases). The germline V gene encodes CDR1 LNHDA and CDR2 SQIVND (reference sequence). This CDR3 comprises 16 residues. The CDR3 DNA is TGTGCCAGTAGTATGATTCGAGGAACGAACACCGGGAAGCTGTTTTTT. This gives the protein CASSMIRGTNTGKLFF.

This clonotype was picked up many times. The CDR3 sequence is CASSLEAGAWDTQYF. The CDR3 nucleotides are TGCGCCAGCAGCTTGGAGGCCGGTGCATGGGATACGCAGTATTTT. The J gene is TRBJ2-3, the V gene TRBV5-1; the D is unclear. Germline V gene data show CDR1 as SGHRS and CDR2 as YFSETQ. V was cut by 0 bases and J by 6 bases, with 14 bases left in between. This CDR3 contains 15 residues.

The CDR3 DNA reads TGTGCCAGCAGCTTAATGAGAGGTAGTGAGCAGTTCTTC. Amino acids: CASSLMRGSEQFF. V and J are TRBV11-2 and TRBJ2-1, with unresolved D. Per germline, CDR1 SGHAT and CDR2 FQNNGV. V dropped 2 bases and J dropped 9 bases, with 11 bases sitting between them. The CDR3 is 13 residues long.

This clonotype was observed a few times. This chain connects TRBV28 to TRBJ2-2; D gene ambiguous. The CDR3 extends over 15 amino acids. With 2 bases removed from V and 5 bases from J, the gap between germline ends came to 12 bases. CDR1 is MDHEN, CDR2 SYDVKM, per germline. CDR3 in DNA: TGTGCCAGCAGTTTACGGGCAGGAAAAACCGGGGAGCTGTTTTTT. This translates into CASSLRAGKTGELFF.

At least ten counts were recorded for this clonotype. The genes are TRBV27 and TRBJ1-1; TRBD1 is a possible D gene (5 bases). Per the germline V gene, CDR1 is MNHEY and CDR2 is SMNVEV (reference sequence). There are 16 residues in the CDR3. With 5 bases removed from V and 1 base from J, the gap between germline ends came to 17 bases. The CDR3 reads CASSRRDRVENTEAFF. DNA for the CDR3: TGTGCCAGCAGTAGACGGGACCGAGTAGAGAACACTGAAGCTTTCTTT.

This clonotype has ten or more counts. J is TRBJ2-3 and V is TRBV27, with D perhaps TRBD1 or TRBD2 (7 bases each). This CDR3 contains 14 residues. In germline, CDR1 is MNHEY, CDR2 SMNVEV (reference sequence). The V end lost 5 bases, the J end lost 4 bases, and 13 bases lay between the germline ends. CDR3 DNA sequence: TGTGCCAGCAGTGCCCAGGGGGGGCCAGATACGCAGTATTTT. This encodes CASSAQGGPDTQYF.

The chain carries TRBV20-1 and TRBJ1-2, with 8 bases matching TRBD1. Germline values: CDR1 DFQATT, CDR2 SNEGSKA (reference sequence). Trimming cost V 6 bases and J 1 base; bases outside gene matches: 28. The CDR3 spans 21 residues. The CDR3 nucleotides are TGCAGTGCCTTCCTTCGGCTCGGAGGGTCCGGCCCAGGGGGCAATAACTATGGCTACACCTTC. Translation: CSAFLRLGGSGPGGNNYGYTF.

Regarding this clonotype: Germline and junction disagree at one end, which may indicate a read error. The chain has TRBV5-6 and TRBJ1-5; 7 positions agree with TRBD1. Looked up from germline, CDR1 is SGHDT and CDR2 is YYEEEE. The CDR3 loop spans 12 amino acids. CDR3 sequence: CASSLGGQPRHF. CDR3 coding DNA: TGTGCCAGCAGCTTGGGGGGACAGCCCCGGCATTTT. Full variable domain (missing parts from reference TRBV5-6 and TRBJ1-5): DAGVTQSPTHLIKTRGQQVTLRCSPKSGHDTVSWYQQALGQGPQFIFQYYEEEERQRGNFPDRFSGHQFPNYSSELNVNALLLGDSALYLCASSLGGQPRHFGDGTRLSIL.

This clonotype appeared a single time. A much larger clone differs by one base, so this may be a read error. The V and J genes are TRBV7-9 and TRBJ1-1; perhaps TRBD1 as D (5 bases). Looked up from germline, CDR1 is SEHNR and CDR2 is FQNEAQ (reference sequence). The CDR3 is 14 amino acids. CDR3 nucleotides: TGTGTCAGCAGCTTCGAAGGGGACGGGACTGAAGCTTTCTTT. Its translation is CVSSFEGDGTEAFF.

Turning to this clonotype: A junction boundary mismatches the germline segment, possibly from a read error. The chain joins TRBV28 to TRBJ1-1; a possible D gene is TRBD1 (6 bases). The germline V gene has CDR1 MDHEN and CDR2 SYDVKM. The CDR3 covers 15 residues. CDR3 in DNA: TGTGCCAGCAGCCCCCACCTGGGGGCGAACACTGAAGCTTCCTTT. Protein product: CASSPHLGANTEASF.